This T cell receptor (beta chain) was captured in a study of OX40 agonist ivuxolimab in advanced cancers. About the study: Prior therapy, whether anti-PD-1, anti-PD-L1 or anti-CTLA-4, was allowed, and roughly 40% had some. Study-level points and caveats: Averaging showed that CD8+ T cells had more expanded clones than CD4+ did.

This CDR3 contains 17 residues. Trimming removed 3 bases at V and 1 base at J, with 16 bases between. The germline CDR1 and CDR2 sequences are SGHDT and YYEEEE. As regards this clone: The target antigen is unknown.

Only in-frame clones appear in the TCRdb table, and some are missing; sequencing was by immunoSEQ multiplex PCR. The table has 75,000 to 95,000 clones, 70% to 90% seen once. The TCR was taken from an adult with an advanced solid tumor such as melanoma, head and neck, liver or kidney cancer. This material consisted of CD4+ or CD8+ T cells sorted from blood, taken in a trial of the OX40 agonist ivuxolimab. The V gene is TRBV5-6, the J gene TRBJ2-2, with D uncertain. Here the CDR3 reads CASSYGARLMNTGELFF. The CDR3 DNA follows: TGTGCCAGCAGCTACGGCGCCCGCTTAATGAACACCGGGGAGCTGTTTTTT.